This TCR beta chain was identified during a study of shared clonotypes between healthy human individuals. Study-wide context: CD4 naive cells filled three plates per donor, CD4 memory three, CD8 naive two and CD8 memory one.

Notes on the study in general: Relative to clonotypes present in all four donors, those not shared had lower generation probabilities.

The repertoire was sequenced with immunoSEQ multiplex PCR; TCRdb's copy has only in-frame clones and lacks some. The sample includes around 1.1 million clones, 70% to 80% of them seen just once. Germline V gene sequence: CDR1 KGHSH, CDR2 LQKENI. The CDR3 runs 17 residues. Trimming cost V 0 bases and J 6 bases, with 20 bases left between them. With respect to this clone: Its specificity is unknown.

Sequenced: memory CD4+ T cells from PBMCs. The sample's subset: CD45RA-negative fraction. The origin of this receptor is a man between 18 and 35 years old in good health. Some clones in this sample may be carry-over from other donors' samples. The chain employs TRBV18 and TRBJ1-2, with D perhaps matching TRBD1 (6 bases). The chain's CDR3 is CASSPPGQNALVDGYTF. The CDR3 DNA follows: TGTGCCAGCTCACCACCTGGACAGAACGCCCTAGTGGATGGCTACACCTTC.